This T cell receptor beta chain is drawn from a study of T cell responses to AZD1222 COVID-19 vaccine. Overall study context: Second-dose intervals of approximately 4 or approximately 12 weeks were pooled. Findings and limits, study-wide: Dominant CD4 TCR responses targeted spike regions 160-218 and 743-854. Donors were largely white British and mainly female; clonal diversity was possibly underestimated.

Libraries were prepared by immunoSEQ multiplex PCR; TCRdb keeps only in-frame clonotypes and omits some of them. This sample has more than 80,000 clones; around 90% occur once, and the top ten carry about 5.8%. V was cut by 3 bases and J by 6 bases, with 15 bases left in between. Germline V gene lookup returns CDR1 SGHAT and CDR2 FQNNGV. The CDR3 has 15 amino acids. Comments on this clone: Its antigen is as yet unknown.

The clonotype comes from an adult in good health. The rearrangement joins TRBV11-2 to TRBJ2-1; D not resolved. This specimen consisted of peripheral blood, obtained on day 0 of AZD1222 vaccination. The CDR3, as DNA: TGTGCCAGCAGCTTTATCCCCTCGCCCCTCAATGAGCAGTTCTTC. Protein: CASSFIPSPLNEQFF. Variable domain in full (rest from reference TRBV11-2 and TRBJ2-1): EAGVAQSPRYKIIEKRQSVAFWCNPISGHATLYWYQQILGQGPKLLIQFQNNGVVDDSQLPKDRFSAERLKGVDSTLKIQPAKLEDSAVYLCASSFIPSPLNEQFFGPGTRLTVL.